Included here is one TCR beta chain sequence, with context. The antigen remains undetermined. The sample belongs to a study of early T cells in non-severe SARS-CoV-2 infection. Study details: Whole-blood bulk RNA, unsorted, was sequenced, and chains were unpaired. Study-wide points: Anti-spike CD8 specificities were favored by VDJdb matching, whose results missed private and CD4 specificities.

Individually, cDNA molecules had unique molecular identifiers attached to them. In TCRdb, the 5' RACE reads were re-called with MiXCR into one record per CDR3 protein. The sample contains 80,000 to 95,000 distinct CDR3 sequences, about 14% of which appear only once. Per germline, CDR1 SGDLS and CDR2 YYNGEE. The V gene lost 1 base and the J gene lost 4 bases, with 12 bases spanning the gap. The CDR3 covers 15 residues. The V and J genes are TRBV9 and TRBJ1-3, with no clear D. The specimen sequenced was whole blood. This receptor was obtained from an adult who was a healthcare worker with PCR-confirmed SARS-CoV-2 infection or an uninfected control (not recorded which). As DNA, the CDR3 is TGTGCCAGCAGCGTATCCAGAACGGCGGGAAACACCATATATTTT. It yields the protein CASSVSRTAGNTIYF.